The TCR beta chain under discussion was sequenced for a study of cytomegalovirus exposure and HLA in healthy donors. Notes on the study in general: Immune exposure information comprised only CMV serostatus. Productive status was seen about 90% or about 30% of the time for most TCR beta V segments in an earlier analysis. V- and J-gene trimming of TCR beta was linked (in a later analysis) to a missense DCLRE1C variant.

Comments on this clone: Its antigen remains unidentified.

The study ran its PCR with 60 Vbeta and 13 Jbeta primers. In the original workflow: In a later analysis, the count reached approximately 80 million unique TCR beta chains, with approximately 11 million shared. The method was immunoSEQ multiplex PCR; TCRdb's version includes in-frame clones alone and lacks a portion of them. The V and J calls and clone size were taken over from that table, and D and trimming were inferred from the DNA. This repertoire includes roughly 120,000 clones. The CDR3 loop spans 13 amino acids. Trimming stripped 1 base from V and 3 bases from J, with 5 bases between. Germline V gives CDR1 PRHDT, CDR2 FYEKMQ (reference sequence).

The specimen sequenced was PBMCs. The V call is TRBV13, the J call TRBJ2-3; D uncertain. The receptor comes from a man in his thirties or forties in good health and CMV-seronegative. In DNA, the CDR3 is TGTGCCAGCAGCTTAGAACTTACAGATACGCAGTATTTT. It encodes CASSLELTDTQYF.